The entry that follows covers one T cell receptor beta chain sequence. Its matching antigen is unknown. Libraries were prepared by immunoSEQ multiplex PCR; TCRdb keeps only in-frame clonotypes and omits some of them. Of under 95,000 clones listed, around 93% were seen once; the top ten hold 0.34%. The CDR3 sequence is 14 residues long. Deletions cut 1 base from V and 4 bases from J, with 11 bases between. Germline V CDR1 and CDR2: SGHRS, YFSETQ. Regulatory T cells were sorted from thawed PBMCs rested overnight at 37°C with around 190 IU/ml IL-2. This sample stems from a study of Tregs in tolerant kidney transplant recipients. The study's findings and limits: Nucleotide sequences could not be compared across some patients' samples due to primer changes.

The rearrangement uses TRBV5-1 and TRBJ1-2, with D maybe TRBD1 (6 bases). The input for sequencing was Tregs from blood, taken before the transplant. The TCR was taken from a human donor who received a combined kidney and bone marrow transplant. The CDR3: CASSLIGQSYGYTF. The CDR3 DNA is TGCGCCAGCAGCTTGATCGGACAGTCCTATGGCTACACCTTC. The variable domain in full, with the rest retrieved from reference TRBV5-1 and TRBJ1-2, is KAGVTQTPRYLIKTRGQQVTLSCSPISGHRSVSWYQQTPGQGLQFLFEYFSETQRNKGNFPGRFSGRQFSNSRSEMNVSTLELGDSALYLCASSLIGQSYGYTFGSGTRLTVV.